The clone carrying this T cell receptor beta chain was observed a handful of times. With V trimmed by 2 bases and J by 0 bases, 1 base remained unmatched. There are 15 residues in the CDR3. CDR1 is LGHNA and CDR2 is YSLEER in the germline V gene. TCR beta CDR3 sequences were amplified from RNA transcripts. An initial round of RT-PCR targeting the TCR CDR3 relied on the HTBI primer set. TCRdb re-derived calls from the multiplex PCR reads in MiXCR, one entry per CDR3 protein. This sample has fewer than 800,000 distinct CDR3 sequences, with about 15% found just once. These data originate in a study of T cells in Graves' hyperthyroidism and ophthalmopathy.

Input material: blood. V usage is TRBV4-3 and J usage is TRBJ1-5; 7 nucleotides line up with TRBD1. The TCR originated in a man younger than 35 with Graves' hyperthyroidism. CDR3 bases: TGCGCCAGCAGCCAACAGGGGGATAGCAATCAGCCCCAGCATTTT. It codes for CASSQQGDSNQPQHF.